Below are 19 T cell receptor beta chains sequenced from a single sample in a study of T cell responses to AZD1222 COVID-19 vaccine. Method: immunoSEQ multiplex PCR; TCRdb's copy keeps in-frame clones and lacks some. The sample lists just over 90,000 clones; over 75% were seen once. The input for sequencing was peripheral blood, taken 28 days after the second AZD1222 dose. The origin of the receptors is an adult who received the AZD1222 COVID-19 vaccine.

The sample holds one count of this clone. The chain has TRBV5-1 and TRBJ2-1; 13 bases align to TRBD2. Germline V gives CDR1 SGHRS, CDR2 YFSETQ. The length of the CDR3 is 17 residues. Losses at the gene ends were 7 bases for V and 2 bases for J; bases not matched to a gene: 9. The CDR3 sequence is CASRRTSGSKAYNEQFF. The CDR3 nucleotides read TGCGCCAGCCGTCGGACTAGCGGGAGTAAAGCCTACAATGAGCAGTTCTTC.

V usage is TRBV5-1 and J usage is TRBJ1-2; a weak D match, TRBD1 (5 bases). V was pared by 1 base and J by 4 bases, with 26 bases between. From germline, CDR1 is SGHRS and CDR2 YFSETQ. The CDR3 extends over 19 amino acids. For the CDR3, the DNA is TGCGCCAGCAGCTTGATTACAGGATCCATTAGATTCCCCTCCTATGGCTACACCTTC. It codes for CASSLITGSIRFPSYGYTF.

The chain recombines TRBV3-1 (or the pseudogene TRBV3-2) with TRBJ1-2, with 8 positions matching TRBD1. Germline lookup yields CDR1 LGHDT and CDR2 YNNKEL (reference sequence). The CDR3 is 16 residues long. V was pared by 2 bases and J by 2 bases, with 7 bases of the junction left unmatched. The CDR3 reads CASSQTRTGLNYGYTF. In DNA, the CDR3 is TGTGCCAGCAGCCAAACTAGGACAGGGCTCAACTATGGCTACACCTTC.

The CDR3 DNA follows: TGTGCCAGCAGCCAGGGTGCAGGGAGCTATGGCTACACCTTC. Protein product: CASSQGAGSYGYTF. This chain joins TRBV4-2 and TRBJ1-2; TRBD1 is a possible D gene (5 bases). Germline lookup yields CDR1 LGHNA and CDR2 YNFKEQ. The CDR3 is made up of 14 amino acids. V gave up 3 bases and J gave up 4 bases, with 12 bases separating them.

In DNA form, the CDR3 reads TGCAGTGCTAGTCATAGCAATCAGCCCCAGCATTTT. Translated, it gives CSASHSNQPQHF. The chain uses TRBV20-1 and TRBJ1-5, with D unresolved. V was trimmed by 3 bases and J by 0 bases, leaving 3 bases between them. CDR3 length: 12 amino acids. CDR1 and CDR2 (germline): DFQATT, SNEGSKA (reference sequence).

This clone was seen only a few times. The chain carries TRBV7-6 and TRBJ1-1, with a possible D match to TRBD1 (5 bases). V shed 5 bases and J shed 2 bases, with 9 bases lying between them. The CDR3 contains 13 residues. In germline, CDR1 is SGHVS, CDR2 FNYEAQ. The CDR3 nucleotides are TGTGCCAGCAGCCGAGACAGCAACACTGAAGCTTTCTTT. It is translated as CASSRDSNTEAFF.

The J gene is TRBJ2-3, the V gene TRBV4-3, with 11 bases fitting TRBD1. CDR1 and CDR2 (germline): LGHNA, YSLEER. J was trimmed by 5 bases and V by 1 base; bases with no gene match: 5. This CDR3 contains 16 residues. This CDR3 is CASSQGTGGVGDTQYF. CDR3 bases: TGCGCCAGCAGCCAAGGGACAGGGGGCGTGGGAGATACGCAGTATTTT.

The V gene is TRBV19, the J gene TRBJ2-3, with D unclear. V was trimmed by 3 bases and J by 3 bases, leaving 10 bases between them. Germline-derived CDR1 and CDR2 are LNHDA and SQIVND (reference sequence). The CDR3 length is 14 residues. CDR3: CASSMIPRTDTQYF. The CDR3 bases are TGTGCCAGTAGTATGATTCCGAGAACAGATACGCAGTATTTT.

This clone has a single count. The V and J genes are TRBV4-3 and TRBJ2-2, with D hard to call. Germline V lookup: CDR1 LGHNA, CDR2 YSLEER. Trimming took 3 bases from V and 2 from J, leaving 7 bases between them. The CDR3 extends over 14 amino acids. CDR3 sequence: CASSHRENTGELFF. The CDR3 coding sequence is TGCGCCAGCAGCCACCGCGAAAACACCGGGGAGCTGTTTTTT.

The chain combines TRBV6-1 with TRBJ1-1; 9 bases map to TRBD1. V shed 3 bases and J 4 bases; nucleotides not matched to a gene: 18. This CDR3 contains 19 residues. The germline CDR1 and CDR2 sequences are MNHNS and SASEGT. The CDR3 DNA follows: TGTGCCAGCAGTGACCCGACCGGGACAGGGACAGCGATCGGCACTGAAGCTTTCTTT. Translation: CASSDPTGTGTAIGTEAFF.

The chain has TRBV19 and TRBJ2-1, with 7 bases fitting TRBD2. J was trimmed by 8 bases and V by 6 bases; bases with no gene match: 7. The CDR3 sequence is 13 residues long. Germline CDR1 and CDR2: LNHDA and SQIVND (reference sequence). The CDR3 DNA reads TGTGCCAGTAGGTGGACGGGAGGCGATGAGCAGTTCTTC. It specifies CASRWTGGDEQFF.

The CDR3 sequence: CASSIRRVQGINTEAFF. For the CDR3, the DNA is TGTGCCAGTAGTATACGTAGAGTACAGGGGATAAACACTGAAGCTTTCTTT. The rearrangement joins TRBV19 to TRBJ1-1; 7 bases match TRBD1. This CDR3 contains 17 residues. Germline-derived CDR1 and CDR2 are LNHDA and SQIVND (reference sequence). With V trimmed by 2 bases and J by 2 bases, 11 bases remained unmatched. Drawing the rest from reference TRBV19 and TRBJ1-1, the complete variable domain is DGGITQSPKYLFRKEGQNVTLSCEQNLNHDAMYWYRQDPGQGLRLIYYSQIVNDFQKGDIAEGYSVSREKKESFPLTVTSAQKNPTAFYLCASSIRRVQGINTEAFFGQGTRLTVV.

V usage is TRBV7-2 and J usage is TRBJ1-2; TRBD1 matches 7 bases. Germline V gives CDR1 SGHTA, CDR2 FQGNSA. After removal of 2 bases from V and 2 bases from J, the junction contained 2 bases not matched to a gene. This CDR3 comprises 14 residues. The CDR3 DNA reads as TGTGCCAGCAGCTTATTGGGACAGAACTATGGCTACACCTTC. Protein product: CASSLLGQNYGYTF.

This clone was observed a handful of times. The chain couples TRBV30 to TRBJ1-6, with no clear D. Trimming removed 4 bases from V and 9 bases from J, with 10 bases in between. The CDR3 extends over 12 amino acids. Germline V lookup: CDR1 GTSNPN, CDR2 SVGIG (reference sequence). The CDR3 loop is CAWTDVPSPLHF. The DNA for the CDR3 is TGTGCCTGGACAGACGTCCCTTCACCCCTCCACTTT.

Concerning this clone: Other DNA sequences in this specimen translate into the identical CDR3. The CDR3 is CASSPGTATNEKLFF. CDR3 sequence (DNA): TGTGCCAGTAGTCCCGGGACAGCAACTAATGAAAAACTGTTTTTT. The chain combines TRBV19 with TRBJ1-4, with 7 bases identical to TRBD1. After removal of 5 bases from V and 0 bases from J, the junction contained 3 bases not matched to a gene. Germline values: CDR1 LNHDA, CDR2 SQIVND (reference sequence). The CDR3 totals 15 residues.

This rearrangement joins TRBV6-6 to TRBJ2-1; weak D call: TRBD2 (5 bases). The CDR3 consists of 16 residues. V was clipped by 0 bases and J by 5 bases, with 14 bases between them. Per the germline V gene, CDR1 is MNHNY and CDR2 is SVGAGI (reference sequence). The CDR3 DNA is TGTGCCAGCAGTTACTCGACGTGGTACGGGGACAATGAGCAGTTCTTC. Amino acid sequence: CASSYSTWYGDNEQFF.

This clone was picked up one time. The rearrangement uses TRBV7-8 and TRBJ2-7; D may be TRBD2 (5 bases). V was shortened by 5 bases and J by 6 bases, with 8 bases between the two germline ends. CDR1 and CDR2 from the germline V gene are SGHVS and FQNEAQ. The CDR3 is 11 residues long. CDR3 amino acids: CASSGGGEQYF. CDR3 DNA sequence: TGTGCCAGCAGCGGAGGAGGCGAGCAGTACTTC.

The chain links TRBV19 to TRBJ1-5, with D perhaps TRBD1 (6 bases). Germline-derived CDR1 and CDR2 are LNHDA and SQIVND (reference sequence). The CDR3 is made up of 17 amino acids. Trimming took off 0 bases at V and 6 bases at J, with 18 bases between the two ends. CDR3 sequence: CASSIDGSGVYGQPQHF. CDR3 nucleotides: TGTGCCAGTAGTATAGATGGCTCAGGGGTATACGGTCAGCCCCAGCATTTT.

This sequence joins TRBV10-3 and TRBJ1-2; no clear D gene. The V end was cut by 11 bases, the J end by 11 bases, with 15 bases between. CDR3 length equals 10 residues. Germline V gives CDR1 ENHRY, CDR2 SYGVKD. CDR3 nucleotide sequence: TGTGCCGCCAGGCTTGTGCGTTACACCTTC. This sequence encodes CAARLVRYTF.